The next 29 T cell receptor beta chains were all read from a single sample in a study of blood T cell repertoires in COVID-19 (dated by TCRdb to 2020 to 2022). The library relied on the immunoSEQ multiplex PCR assay. The immuneACCESS repertoire file appears here via TCRdb, limited to in-frame rearrangements. These files lack a portion of the clones; in checked studies, under half of the deficit traces to unresolved V genes, and the cause of the others is not known. The sample contains 140,000 or so clones, around 79% of them found a single time. The top ten clonotypes cover about 5% of the sample. The sequencing input was peripheral blood. Receptors originate from a woman in her seventies with COVID-19, enrolled during active disease.

The gene calls are TRBV2 and TRBJ2-2; D unclear. This CDR3 has 12 amino acids. CDR1 is SNHLY and CDR2 is FYNNEI in the germline V gene. V lost 3 bases to trimming and J lost 5 bases, with 4 bases between them. DNA of the CDR3: TGTGCCAGCAGTGAGAGTACCGGGGAGCTGTTTTTT. The encoded protein is CASSESTGELFF. The full variable domain, in which reference TRBV2 and TRBJ2-2 provide the parts outside the CDR3, is EPEVTQTPSHQVTQMGQEVILRCVPISNHLYFYWYRQILGQKVEFLVSFYNNEISEKSEIFDDQFSVERPDGSNFTLKIRSTKLEDSAMYFCASSESTGELFFGEGSRLTVL.

The gene calls are TRBV2 and TRBJ1-2; TRBD1 matches at 9 bases. V dropped 7 bases and J dropped 8; count of bases not matched to a gene: 11. Germline V gene sequence: CDR1 SNHLY, CDR2 FYNNEI. This CDR3 is built from 14 residues. This CDR3 is CASKFNRGPWGYTF. The CDR3 DNA reads as TGTGCCAGCAAGTTTAACAGGGGGCCATGGGGCTACACCTTC.

This chain links TRBV6-4 with TRBJ2-3; 11 bases are shared with TRBD2. Germline assignment: CDR1 MRHNA and CDR2 SNTAGT. V was pared by 5 bases and J by 0 bases, with 10 bases of the junction left unmatched. There are 18 residues in the CDR3. Here the CDR3 reads CASSLATSGTSSTDTQYF. The CDR3 region has the DNA TGTGCCAGCAGTCTCGCGACTAGCGGGACTTCTAGCACAGATACGCAGTATTTT.

The V call is TRBV7-3, the J call TRBJ2-2, with 7 positions matching TRBD2. This CDR3 has 17 amino acids. V gave up 2 bases and J gave up 0 bases; unmatched junction bases: 6. Germline V gene lookup returns CDR1 SGHTA and CDR2 FQGTGA. The CDR3: CASSLFPGLANTGELFF. Here the CDR3 DNA reads TGTGCCAGCAGCTTATTCCCCGGACTAGCGAACACCGGGGAGCTGTTTTTT.

The rearrangement links TRBV4-1 to TRBJ1-2; D perhaps matches TRBD1 (5 bases). CDR3 length: 16 amino acids. From germline, CDR1 is MGHRA and CDR2 YSYEKL. The V and J ends lost 1 base and 8 bases respectively, with 20 bases between them. The CDR3 DNA is TGCGCCAGCAGCCAAGGGGGCCGGGCAGGACCCTGGGGCTACACCTTC. Residues: CASSQGGRAGPWGYTF.

V gene TRBV7-3 combines with J gene TRBJ1-1; the D gene is possibly TRBD1 (6 bases). The germline V gene has CDR1 SGHTA and CDR2 FQGTGA. The CDR3 has 14 residues. V gave up 5 bases and J gave up 5 bases, with 15 bases separating them. In DNA form, the CDR3 reads TGTGCCAGCAGCGGGGCAGGGGAGGGGACTGAAGCTTTCTTT. Translation: CASSGAGEGTEAFF. Combining the CDR3 with reference TRBV7-3 and TRBJ1-1 gives the whole variable domain GAGVSQTPSNKVTEKGKYVELRCDPISGHTALYWYRQSLGQGPEFLIYFQGTGAADDSGLPNDRFFAVRPEGSVSTLKIQRTERGDSAVYLCASSGAGEGTEAFFGQGTRLTVV.

The genes are TRBV2 and TRBJ2-1; 9 bases are shared with TRBD2. V was clipped by 6 bases and J by 8 bases; unmatched bases: 14. This CDR3 has 16 amino acids. CDR1 is SNHLY, CDR2 FYNNEI, per germline. CDR3 nucleotide sequence: TGTGCCAGCAGGCGACTAGCGGCCCACCCTGGGGATGAGCAGTTCTTC. Translation: CASRRLAAHPGDEQFF.

J is TRBJ2-1 and V is TRBV6-5, with 7 bases identical to TRBD2. V gave up 6 bases and J gave up 11 bases; unmatched junction bases: 13. Germline V gives CDR1 MNHEY, CDR2 SVGAGI. CDR3 size: 14 residues. The CDR3 is CASSQRRGSTKQFF. The CDR3 DNA sequence: TGTGCCAGCAGCCAGAGGCGGGGGTCGACCAAGCAGTTCTTC.

V usage is TRBV6-1 and J usage is TRBJ2-2; D gene unclear. CDR1 is MNHNS and CDR2 is SASEGT in the germline V gene. V shed 2 bases and J shed 0 bases, with 4 bases lying between them. This CDR3 has 14 residues. The CDR3 DNA reads as TGTGCCAGCAGTGAAACAGCGAACACCGGGGAGCTGTTTTTT. It encodes CASSETANTGELFF.

The chain carries TRBV20-1 and TRBJ1-2; no reliable D call. Deletions cut 3 bases from V and 5 bases from J, with 13 bases between. Germline V gene lookup returns CDR1 DFQATT and CDR2 SNEGSKA (reference sequence). The CDR3 has 13 residues. The CDR3 is CSASGGLGYGYTF. The CDR3 DNA reads as TGCAGTGCTAGTGGAGGGCTCGGATATGGCTACACCTTC.

J is TRBJ2-2 and V is TRBV13; 7 bases are a match to TRBD1. Germline V gene sequence: CDR1 PRHDT, CDR2 FYEKMQ (reference sequence). The CDR3 contains 18 residues. V trimming: 5 bases; J trimming: 4 bases; junction bases outside the gene matches: 16. In DNA, the CDR3 is TGTGCCAGCAGCCCGACGACCTGGGCAGGGGGAGCCACCGGGGAGCTGTTTTTT. It encodes CASSPTTWAGGATGELFF.

The chain recombines TRBV30 with TRBJ2-7, with a possible D match to TRBD1 (5 bases). The CDR3 spans 14 residues. V was pared by 3 bases and J by 3 bases, with 15 bases between. The germline gives CDR1 GTSNPN, CDR2 SVGIG (reference sequence). In DNA form, the CDR3 reads TGTGCCTGGAGCTGGAAAGGGGCAGGCTACGAGCAGTACTTC. Translated, it gives CAWSWKGAGYEQYF.

This chain links TRBV11-2 with TRBJ2-1, with TRBD2 identical over 11 bases. The germline CDR1 and CDR2 sequences are SGHAT and FQNNGV. J was trimmed by 4 bases and V by 5 bases; bases with no gene match: 4. The CDR3 is made up of 15 amino acids. The CDR3 nucleotides are TGTGCCAGCAGCCTCCGGACTAGCGGGTACAATGAGCAGTTCTTC. Residues: CASSLRTSGYNEQFF.

The chain recombines TRBV3-1 (or the pseudogene TRBV3-2) with TRBJ1-6; TRBD1 matches 9 bases. The CDR3 sequence is 15 residues long. V dropped 3 bases and J dropped 7; count of bases not matched to a gene: 4. Germline V gene lookup returns CDR1 LGHDT and CDR2 YNNKEL (reference sequence). The CDR3 reads CASSHSGTGNSPLHF. Here the CDR3 DNA reads TGTGCCAGCAGCCACTCCGGGACAGGGAATTCACCCCTCCACTTT.

CDR3 sequence: CASSPSNGGGQETQYF. The CDR3 DNA sequence: TGTGCCAGCAGCCCATCGAACGGGGGGGGACAAGAGACCCAGTACTTC. The genes are TRBV7-3 and TRBJ2-5; 8 bases match TRBD2. The V gene end was trimmed by 5 bases and the J gene end by 2 bases; junction bases not matched to a gene: 10. Germline loops: CDR1 SGHTA, CDR2 FQGTGA. This CDR3 comprises 16 residues.

V is TRBV19 and J is TRBJ1-5; TRBD1 might be the D (6 bases). This CDR3 has 14 residues. Germline V CDR1 and CDR2: LNHDA, SQIVND (reference sequence). Between the trimmed V and J ends, which lost 3 bases and 4 bases, there was a span of 10 bases. CDR3 sequence (DNA): TGTGCCAGTAGTATGACAGGCGTTAATCAGCCCCAGCATTTT. Protein: CASSMTGVNQPQHF. Full variable domain (outside the CDR3, taken from reference TRBV19 and TRBJ1-5): DGGITQSPKYLFRKEGQNVTLSCEQNLNHDAMYWYRQDPGQGLRLIYYSQIVNDFQKGDIAEGYSVSREKKESFPLTVTSAQKNPTAFYLCASSMTGVNQPQHFGDGTRLSIL.

This chain uses TRBV29-1 with TRBJ2-1; the match to TRBD1 covers 8 bases. The germline gives CDR1 SQVTM, CDR2 ANQGSEA. V dropped 6 bases and J dropped 7; count of bases not matched to a gene: 5. The length of the CDR3 is 12 residues. Written as DNA, the CDR3 is TGCAGCGTGGGTCGACAGGGGAATGAGCAGTTCTTC. Residues: CSVGRQGNEQFF.

This clone was recorded a few times. This sequence joins TRBV5-1 and TRBJ1-2, with 7 bases lining up with TRBD1. CDR1 SGHRS and CDR2 YFSETQ come from the germline V gene. This CDR3 is 14 amino acids long. V gave up 6 bases and J gave up 2 bases; unmatched junction bases: 7. CDR3 sequence: CASKLQTGNYGYTF. The CDR3 DNA reads TGCGCCAGCAAATTACAGACAGGGAACTATGGCTACACCTTC.

V is TRBV2 and J is TRBJ2-2, with D tentatively TRBD1 (6 bases). The CDR3 sequence is 15 residues long. Trimming pared 4 bases from V and 4 bases from J, leaving 13 bases between. Germline V gene lookup returns CDR1 SNHLY and CDR2 FYNNEI. This CDR3 is CASSGQAMVTGELFF. The CDR3 nucleotides are TGTGCCAGCAGTGGACAGGCCATGGTCACCGGGGAGCTGTTTTTT.

The chain links TRBV18 to TRBJ2-3, with D possibly being TRBD2 (6 bases). V gave up 1 base and J gave up 0 bases, with 11 bases separating them. The CDR3 runs to 16 residues. Germline CDR1 is KGHSH and CDR2 is LQKENI. The chain's CDR3 is CASSPQASASTDTQYF. In nucleotides, the CDR3 is TGTGCCAGCTCACCACAGGCTAGCGCGAGCACAGATACGCAGTATTTT.

The chain uses TRBV18 and TRBJ1-6, with 8 bases fitting TRBD1. The CDR3 length is 15 residues. Germline trimming cut 5 bases from V and 8 bases from J; bases unmatched to any gene: 8. Germline V lookup: CDR1 KGHSH, CDR2 LQKENI. The CDR3 DNA sequence: TGTGCCAGCTCAACTACCGGGACAGGAGATTCACCCCTCCACTTT. Its translation is CASSTTGTGDSPLHF. The variable domain in full, with the rest retrieved from reference TRBV18 and TRBJ1-6, is NAGVMQNPRHLVRRRGQEARLRCSPMKGHSHVYWYRQLPEEGLKFMVYLQKENIIDESGMPKERFSAEFPKEGPSILRIQQVVRGDSAAYFCASSTTGTGDSPLHFGNGTRLTVT.

Concerning this clone itself: The junction departs from the called germline gene at one end, perhaps through a read error. The V call is TRBV7-2, the J call TRBJ1-1, with TRBD1 matching 8 bases. The CDR3 loop spans 13 amino acids. CDR1 and CDR2 from the germline V gene are SGHTA and FQGNSA. This CDR3 is CASSPLQGAEAFF. The CDR3 bases are TGTGCCAGCAGCCCCCTTCAGGGGGCTGAGGCTTTCTTT.

J is TRBJ2-3 and V is TRBV20-1; D gene unclear. The V gene lost 4 bases and the J gene lost 3 bases, with 2 bases spanning the gap. This CDR3 has 10 amino acids. Germline CDR1 is DFQATT and CDR2 is SNEGSKA (reference sequence). The CDR3 loop is CSATTDTQYF. Written as DNA, the CDR3 is TGCAGTGCTACTACAGATACGCAGTATTTT.

This chain joins TRBV28 and TRBJ2-7; the D gene is possibly TRBD1 (6 bases). Trimming cost V 9 bases and J 6 bases, with 15 bases left between them. The CDR3 runs 12 residues. Germline V lookup: CDR1 MDHEN, CDR2 SYDVKM. In DNA, the CDR3 is TGTGCCAGTCTTACAGGGTCTTCCGAGCAGTACTTC. Translation gives CASLTGSSEQYF. The full variable domain, its missing parts supplied by reference TRBV28 and TRBJ2-7, is DVKVTQSSRYLVKRTGEKVFLECVQDMDHENMFWYRQDPGLGLRLIYFSYDVKMKEKGDIPEGYSVSREKKERFSLILESASTNQTSMYLCASLTGSSEQYFGPGTRLTVT.

The gene calls are TRBV29-1 and TRBJ1-3; D is uncertain. CDR1 SQVTM and CDR2 ANQGSEA come from the germline V gene. The CDR3 consists of 12 residues. Trimming pared 4 bases from V and 3 bases from J, leaving 7 bases between. The CDR3 is CSVGGGGNTIYF. In DNA form, the CDR3 reads TGCAGCGTTGGGGGAGGTGGAAACACCATATATTTT.

The rearrangement joins TRBV4-1 to TRBJ1-2, with 7 bases fitting TRBD1. The CDR3 is made up of 15 amino acids. Germline V gives CDR1 MGHRA, CDR2 YSYEKL. V lost 1 base, J lost 5 bases, and 7 bases stayed unmatched. In DNA, the CDR3 is TGCGCCAGCAGCCAAGTGGGAAGCAGGGGGTATGGCTACACCTTC. Translation: CASSQVGSRGYGYTF.

This clone has a handful of counts. The rearrangement links TRBV6-5 to TRBJ1-1; D may be TRBD1 (5 bases). Between the trimmed V and J ends, which lost 6 bases and 0 bases, there was a span of 8 bases. Germline loops: CDR1 MNHEY, CDR2 SVGAGI. This CDR3 is built from 13 residues. CDR3 loop: CASRTGVNTEAFF. CDR3 coding DNA: TGTGCCAGCAGAACGGGGGTGAACACTGAAGCTTTCTTT.

The chain recombines TRBV30 with TRBJ2-7; maybe TRBD1 (6 bases). There are 16 residues in the CDR3. Germline loops: CDR1 GTSNPN, CDR2 SVGIG (reference sequence). Trimming took off 3 bases at V and 3 bases at J, with 21 bases between the two ends. The CDR3 is CAWRPTQPGAYYEQYF. The CDR3 region has the DNA TGTGCCTGGAGGCCGACACAGCCAGGGGCGTACTACGAGCAGTACTTC.

The chain employs TRBV4-3 and TRBJ1-5; D unresolved. V was clipped by 2 bases and J by 0 bases, with 5 bases between them. The CDR3 loop spans 14 amino acids. In germline, CDR1 is LGHNA, CDR2 YSLEER. The chain's CDR3 is CASSQYSSNQPQHF. CDR3 nucleotide sequence: TGCGCCAGCAGCCAATACAGTAGCAATCAGCCCCAGCATTTT.